The rows below give T cell receptor beta chains drawn from one sample of a study of blood T cells in healthy people across ages. One entry per CDR3 protein results from TCRdb running MiXCR on the 5' RACE reads. The data contain roughly 2 million distinct CDR3 sequences, roughly 52% of them singletons. The sequenced sample was blood. These receptor sequences come from a woman in her 40s in good health. CDR3s include the opening cysteine and the closing phenylalanine or tryptophan. The order of the fields is D gene, V gene, J gene, clone size, CDR3 DNA, CDR3 protein. A D gene is named only where the DNA matches it firmly. Size is stated for part of the rows, as once, few or many counts, or as a class when the clone is expanded.

TRBD1,TRBV20-1,TRBJ2-1,-,TGCAGTGCACCGGCCCAGGGGGTCCCGTTCTTC,CSAPAQGVPFF
TRBD2,TRBV6-1,TRBJ2-3,-,TGTGCCAGCAGTGAACTAGCGGGGGCCGAGTTCATCACAGATACGCAGTATTTT,CASSELAGAEFITDTQYF
-,TRBV7-9,TRBJ2-5,few,TGTGCCAGCAGCAGAGGTGGGGGCGCAGAGACCCAGTACTTC,CASSRGGGAETQYF
TRBD2,TRBV7-8,TRBJ2-1,-,TGTGCCAGCTGCCATCTAGCGGGGGGGCTATATAATGAGCAGTTCTTC,CASCHLAGGLYNEQFF
-,TRBV12-3/TRBV12-4,TRBJ1-1,-,TGTGCCAGCAGTTTAATCTTTCCCCGGGGCGCTGAAGCTTTCTTT,CASSLIFPRGAEAFF
-,TRBV4-3,TRBJ2-7,few,TGCGCCAGCAGCCAAGATCTAGAATCGAGGGTCCCGGGGGACGAGCAGTACTTC,CASSQDLESRVPGDEQYF
-,TRBV10-3,TRBJ1-2,few,TGTGCCATCAACGGAGGTCCCTCCGTATTAGAAGGCTACACCTTC,CAINGGPSVLEGYTF
TRBD1,TRBV6-2/TRBV6-3,TRBJ2-1,-,TGTGCCAGCAGTGACCAACTCACAGGGGTCAACTACCCCAATGAGCAGTTCTTC,CASSDQLTGVNYPNEQFF
TRBD1,TRBV29-1,TRBJ2-3,-,TGCAGCGTTGAGAGGGGGCGCACAGATACGCGGTATTTT,CSVERGRTDTRYF
TRBD2,TRBV4-3,TRBJ2-5,-,TGCGCCAGCAGCCACGCCCCCAGCGGAGCGGGGGGTTACAATGAGCAGTACTTC,CASSHAPSGAGGYNEQYF
-,TRBV11-2,TRBJ1-2,-,TGTGCCAGCAGCCCAACCGAGTGGAACTATGGCTACACCTTC,CASSPTEWNYGYTF
TRBD1,TRBV6-1,TRBJ2-5,-,TGTGCCAGCAGTGTAGACAGGGCGGCGACCCAGTACTTC,CASSVDRAATQYF
-,TRBV11-2,TRBJ2-7,-,TGTGCCAGCAGCATGGACAGAACTCAAGAGATCCAGTACTTC,CASSMDRTQEIQYF
TRBD2,TRBV5-5,TRBJ2-3,few,TGTGCCAGCAGCGAGGGACTACCCACAGATACGCAGTATTTT,CASSEGLPTDTQYF